The present TCR beta chain was sequenced within a study of cytomegalovirus exposure and HLA in healthy donors. This clone was picked up one time. Its antigen remains unidentified. PCR amplification relied on 60 Vbeta primers (plus 13 Jbeta primers). The data were produced by immunoSEQ multiplex PCR, yet TCRdb's version contains in-frame clones alone and is incomplete. The sample lists 150,000 to 200,000 clones; under 90% were seen once. CDR1 is SGHRS and CDR2 is YFSETQ in the germline V gene. The CDR3 has 13 amino acids. The V and J ends lost 4 bases and 5 bases respectively, with 12 bases between them. Study-wide points: Among the CMV-associated chains, three were confirmed in vitro as specific for CMV antigens. Overall, approximately 150 TCR beta chains were annotated as cytomegalovirus-associated. Per published accounts, TCR beta sequences correctly predicted the HLA-A and HLA-B alleles of most subjects.

The source material was PBMCs. The chain joins TRBV5-1 to TRBJ2-5, with TRBD2 as a possible D gene (7 bases). This clonotype originated in a man between 18 and 29 years old in good health and CMV-seronegative. DNA for the CDR3: TGCGCCAGCAGCACGGGGGGCATCGAGACCCAGTACTTC. It specifies CASSTGGIETQYF.